This T cell receptor beta chain comes out of a study of blood T cells in healthy people across ages. Looking at the study overall: The template switching approach captured approximately one barcoded beta molecule for every two T cells.

With a J-beta primer mix and a sample-barcoded 5' primer, a second PCR ran roughly 6 to 11 cycles. One entry per CDR3 protein, called by TCRdb with MiXCR from the 5' RACE reads. The table includes roughly 800,000 distinct CDR3 sequences, around 36% detected once. The CDR3 totals 14 residues. V lost 0 bases, J lost 11 bases, and 17 bases lay in between. The V gene's germline CDR1 is SGHKS and CDR2 YYEKEE (reference sequence). Study conclusions and caveats: A conclusive naive versus antigen-experienced comparison was prevented by the unsorted PBMCs. Older age went with lower TCR beta diversity per million T cells, in a roughly linear way.

This clonotype was picked up one time. Its target is unknown. A read error is possible here, since a much larger clone lies one base away. Sequenced sample: blood. This rearrangement joins TRBV5-5 to TRBJ2-5; D remains unclear. The sequence was obtained from a man between 18 and 35 years old in good health. CDR3 sequence (DNA): TGTGCCAGCAGCTTGGATGGACCGATCTACGTGCAGTACTTC. Residues: CASSLDGPIYVQYF.